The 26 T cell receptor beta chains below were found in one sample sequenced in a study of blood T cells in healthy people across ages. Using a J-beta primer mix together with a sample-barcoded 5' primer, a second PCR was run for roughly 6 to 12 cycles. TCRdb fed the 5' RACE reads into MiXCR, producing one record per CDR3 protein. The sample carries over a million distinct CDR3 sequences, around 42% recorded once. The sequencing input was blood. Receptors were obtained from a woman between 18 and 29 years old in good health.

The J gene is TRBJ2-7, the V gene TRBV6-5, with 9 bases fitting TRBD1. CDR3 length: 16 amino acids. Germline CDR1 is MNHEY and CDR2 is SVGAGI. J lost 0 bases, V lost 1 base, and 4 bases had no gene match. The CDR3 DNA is TGTGCCAGCAGTTACTTCTCGACAGGGGGCTCCTACGAGCAGTACTTC. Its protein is CASSYFSTGGSYEQYF.

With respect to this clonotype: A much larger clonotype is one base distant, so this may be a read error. CDR3 sequence (DNA): TGCGCCAGCAGTTATGTAGCGGGGGACCTCTACGAGCAGTACTTC. This codes for CASSYVAGDLYEQYF. This chain uses TRBV5-1 with TRBJ2-5, with TRBD2 identical over 9 bases. The last part of the DNA fits TRBJ2-7 better; the J call may be wrong. The CDR3 length is 15 residues. CDR1 is SGHRS and CDR2 is YFSETQ in the germline V gene.

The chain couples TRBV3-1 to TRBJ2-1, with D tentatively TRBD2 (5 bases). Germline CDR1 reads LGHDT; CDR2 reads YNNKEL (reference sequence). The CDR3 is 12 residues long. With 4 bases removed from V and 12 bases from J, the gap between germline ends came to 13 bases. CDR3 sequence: CASSLEEDVQFF. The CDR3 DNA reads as TGTGCCAGCAGCCTAGAGGAGGACGTGCAGTTCTTC.

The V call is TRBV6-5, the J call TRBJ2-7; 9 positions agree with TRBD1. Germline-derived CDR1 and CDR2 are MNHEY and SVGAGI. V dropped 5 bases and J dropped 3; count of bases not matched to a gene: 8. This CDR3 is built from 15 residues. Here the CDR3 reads CASSETGTGIYEQYF. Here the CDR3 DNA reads TGTGCCAGCAGTGAAACCGGGACAGGGATCTACGAGCAGTACTTC.

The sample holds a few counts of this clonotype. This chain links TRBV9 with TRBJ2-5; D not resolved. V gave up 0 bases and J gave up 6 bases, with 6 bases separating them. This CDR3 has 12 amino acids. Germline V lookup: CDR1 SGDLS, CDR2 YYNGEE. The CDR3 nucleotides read TGTGCCAGCAGCGTAGGTTTCCAGACCCAGTACTTC. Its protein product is CASSVGFQTQYF.

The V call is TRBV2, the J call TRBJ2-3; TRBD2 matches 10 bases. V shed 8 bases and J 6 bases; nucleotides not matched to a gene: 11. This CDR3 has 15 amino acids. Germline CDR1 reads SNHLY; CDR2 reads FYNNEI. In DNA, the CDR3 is TGTGCCAGCTCCTCGGGTAGCGGGGGGCGCGATACGCAGTATTTT. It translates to CASSSGSGGRDTQYF.

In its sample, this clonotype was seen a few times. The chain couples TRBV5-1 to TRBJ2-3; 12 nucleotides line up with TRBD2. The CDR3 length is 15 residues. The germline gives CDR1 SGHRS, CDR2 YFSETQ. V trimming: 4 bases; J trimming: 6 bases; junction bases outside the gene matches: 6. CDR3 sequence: CASSPTSGSMDTQYF. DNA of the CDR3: TGCGCCAGCAGCCCGACTAGCGGGAGTATGGATACGCAGTATTTT.

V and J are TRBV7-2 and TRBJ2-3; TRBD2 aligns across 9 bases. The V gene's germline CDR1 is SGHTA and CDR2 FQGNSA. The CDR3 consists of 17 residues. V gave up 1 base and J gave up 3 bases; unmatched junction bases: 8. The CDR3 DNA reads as TGTGCCAGCAGCTTAGTGCCTAGCGGGGTTAAAACAGATACGCAGTATTTT. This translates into CASSLVPSGVKTDTQYF.

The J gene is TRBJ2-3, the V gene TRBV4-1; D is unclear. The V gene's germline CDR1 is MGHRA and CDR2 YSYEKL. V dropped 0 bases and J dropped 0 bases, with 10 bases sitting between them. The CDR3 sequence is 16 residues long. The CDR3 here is CASSQDSAGSTDTQYF. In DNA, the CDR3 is TGCGCCAGCAGCCAAGATTCGGCAGGTAGCACAGATACGCAGTATTTT.

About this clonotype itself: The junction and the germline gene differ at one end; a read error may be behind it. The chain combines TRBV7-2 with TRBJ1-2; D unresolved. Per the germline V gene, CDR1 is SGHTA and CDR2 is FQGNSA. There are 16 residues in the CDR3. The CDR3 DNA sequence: TGTGTCAGCAGCTTAGAAGTTTTGGACGGCCAAGGGGGCTACACCTTC. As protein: CVSSLEVLDGQGGYTF. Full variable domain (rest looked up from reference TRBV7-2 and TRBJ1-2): GAGVSQSPSNKVTEKGKDVELRCDPISGHTALYWYRQSLGQGLEFLIYFQGNSAPDKSGLPSDRFSAERTGGSVSTLTIQRTQQEDSAVYLCVSSLEVLDGQGGYTFGSGTRLTVV.

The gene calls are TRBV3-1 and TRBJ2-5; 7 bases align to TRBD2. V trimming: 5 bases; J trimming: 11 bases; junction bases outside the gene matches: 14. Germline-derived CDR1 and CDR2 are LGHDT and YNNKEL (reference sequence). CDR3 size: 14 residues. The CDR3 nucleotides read TGTGCCAGCAGCTCCACTAGCGCACCCGGGGAGCAGTACTTC. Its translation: CASSSTSAPGEQYF.

The CDR3 DNA reads as TGTGCCAGCAGTGATATCCTACGGGGGGGAAAGGAGACCCAGTACTTC. Amino acids: CASSDILRGGKETQYF. The chain links TRBV2 to TRBJ2-5; 8 bases align to TRBD2. The CDR3 totals 16 residues. The germline gives CDR1 SNHLY, CDR2 FYNNEI. The V segment lost 3 bases and the J segment 5 bases; nucleotides outside the gene matches: 11.

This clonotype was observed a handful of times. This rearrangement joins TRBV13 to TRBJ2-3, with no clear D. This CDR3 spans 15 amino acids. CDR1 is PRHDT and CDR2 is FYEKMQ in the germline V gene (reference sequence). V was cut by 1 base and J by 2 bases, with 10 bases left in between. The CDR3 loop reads CASSLESIHTDTQYF. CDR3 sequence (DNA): TGTGCCAGCAGCTTAGAGAGCATTCACACAGATACGCAGTATTTT.

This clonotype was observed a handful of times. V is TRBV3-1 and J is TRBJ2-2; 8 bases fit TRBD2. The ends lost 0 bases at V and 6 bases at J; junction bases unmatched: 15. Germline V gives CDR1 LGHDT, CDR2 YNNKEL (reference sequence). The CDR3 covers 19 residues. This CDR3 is CASSQDPPISGTVPGELFF. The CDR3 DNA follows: TGTGCCAGCAGCCAAGATCCCCCTATTAGCGGGACTGTACCCGGGGAGCTGTTTTTT. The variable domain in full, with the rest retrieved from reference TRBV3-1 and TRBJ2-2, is DTAVSQTPKYLVTQMGNDKSIKCEQNLGHDTMYWYKQDSKKFLKIMFSYNNKELIINETVPNRFSPKSPDKAHLNLHINSLELGDSAVYFCASSQDPPISGTVPGELFFGEGSRLTVL.

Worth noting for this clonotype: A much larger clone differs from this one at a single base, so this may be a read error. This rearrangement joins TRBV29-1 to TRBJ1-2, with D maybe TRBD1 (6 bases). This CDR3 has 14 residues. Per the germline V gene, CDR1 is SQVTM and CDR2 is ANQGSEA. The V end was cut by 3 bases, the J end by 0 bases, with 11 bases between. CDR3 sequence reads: CSVDGQQTNYGYTF. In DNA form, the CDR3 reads TGCAGCGTTGACGGACAGCAGACTAACTATGGCTACACCTTC.

CDR3 region: CATSRDLSSGIAYEQYF. DNA for the CDR3: TGTGCCACCAGCAGAGATCTTTCTAGCGGTATAGCCTACGAGCAGTACTTC. The chain employs TRBV15 and TRBJ2-7, with TRBD2 matching over 7 bases. This CDR3 has 17 amino acids. V trimming: 0 bases; J trimming: 2 bases; junction bases outside the gene matches: 10. Germline CDR1 is LNHNV and CDR2 is YYDKDF (reference sequence).

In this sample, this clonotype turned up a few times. CDR3: CSARVLGNSPLHF. CDR3 nucleotide sequence: TGCAGTGCTAGAGTTCTGGGTAATTCACCCCTCCACTTT. The gene calls are TRBV20-1 and TRBJ1-6; D ambiguous. This CDR3 spans 13 amino acids. With 1 base removed from V and 6 bases from J, the gap between germline ends came to 7 bases. The germline gives CDR1 DFQATT, CDR2 SNEGSKA (reference sequence).

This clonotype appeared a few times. The CDR3, as DNA: TGCGCCAGTCGTACTACGGGAGGCCTTTTTAATGAGCAGTTCTTC. Translated: CASRTTGGLFNEQFF. V and J are TRBV5-1 and TRBJ2-1; 7 bases map to TRBD2. The ends lost 8 bases at V and 7 bases at J; junction bases unmatched: 15. The CDR3 is 15 amino acids. From germline, CDR1 is SGHRS and CDR2 YFSETQ. Variable domain in full (rest from reference TRBV5-1 and TRBJ2-1): KAGVTQTPRYLIKTRGQQVTLSCSPISGHRSVSWYQQTPGQGLQFLFEYFSETQRNKGNFPGRFSGRQFSNSRSEMNVSTLELGDSALYLCASRTTGGLFNEQFFGPGTRLTVL.

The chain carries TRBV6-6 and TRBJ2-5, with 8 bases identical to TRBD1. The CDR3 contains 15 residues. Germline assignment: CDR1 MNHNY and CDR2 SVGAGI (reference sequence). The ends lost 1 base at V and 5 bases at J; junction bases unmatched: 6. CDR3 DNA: TGTGCCAGCAGTTACTTTTCAGGACAGGGCGAGACCCAGTACTTC. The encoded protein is CASSYFSGQGETQYF.

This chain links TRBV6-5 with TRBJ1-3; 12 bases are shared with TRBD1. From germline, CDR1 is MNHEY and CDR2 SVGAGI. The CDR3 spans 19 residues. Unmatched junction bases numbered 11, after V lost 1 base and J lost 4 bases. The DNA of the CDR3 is TGTGCCAGCAGTTACTGGAGAGGGACAGGGGGCGCGTGGGGAAACACCATATATTTT. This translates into CASSYWRGTGGAWGNTIYF.

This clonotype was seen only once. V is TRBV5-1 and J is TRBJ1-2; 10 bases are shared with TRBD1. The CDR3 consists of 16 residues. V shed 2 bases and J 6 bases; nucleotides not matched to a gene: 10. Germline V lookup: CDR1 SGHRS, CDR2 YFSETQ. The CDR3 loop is CASSFRQGALGDGYTF. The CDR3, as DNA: TGCGCCAGCAGCTTTAGACAGGGGGCTCTTGGAGATGGCTACACCTTC.

CDR3 sequence (DNA): TGTGCCAGCACCCAGGGACAGGTAATGAACACTGAAGCTTTCTTT. Translation gives CASTQGQVMNTEAFF. The J gene is TRBJ1-1, the V gene TRBV6-1, with 8 bases lining up with TRBD1. The germline V gene has CDR1 MNHNS and CDR2 SASEGT. This CDR3 contains 15 residues. Trimming cost V 7 bases and J 0 bases; bases outside gene matches: 7.

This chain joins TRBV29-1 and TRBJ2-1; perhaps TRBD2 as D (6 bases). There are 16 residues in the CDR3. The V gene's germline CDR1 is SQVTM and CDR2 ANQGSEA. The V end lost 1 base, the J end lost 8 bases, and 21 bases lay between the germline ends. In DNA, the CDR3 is TGCAGCGTTGAAGCCCCCCGACTAGGGAGGTATGATGAGCAGTTCTTC. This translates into CSVEAPRLGRYDEQFF.

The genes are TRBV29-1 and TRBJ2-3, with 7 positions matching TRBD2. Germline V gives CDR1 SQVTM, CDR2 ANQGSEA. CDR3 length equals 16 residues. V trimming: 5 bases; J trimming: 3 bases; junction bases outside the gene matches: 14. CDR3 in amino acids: CSVFPRVGGGTDTQYF. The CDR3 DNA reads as TGCAGCGTTTTCCCCCGGGTGGGGGGGGGAACAGATACGCAGTATTTT.

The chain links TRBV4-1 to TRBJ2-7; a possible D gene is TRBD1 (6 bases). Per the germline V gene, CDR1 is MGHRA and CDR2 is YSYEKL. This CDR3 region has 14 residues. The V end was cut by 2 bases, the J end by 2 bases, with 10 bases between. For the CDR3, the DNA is TGCGCCAGCAGCCAATTGGACAGCCCCTACGAGCAGTACTTC. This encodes CASSQLDSPYEQYF.

The CDR3 loop is CASSELAGEYNEQFF. The DNA for the CDR3 is TGTGCCAGCAGCGAACTAGCGGGGGAATACAATGAGCAGTTCTTC. V is TRBV12-3 or TRBV12-4 and J is TRBJ2-1; 11 bases match TRBD2. The CDR3 sequence is 15 residues long. V gave up 6 bases and J gave up 4 bases; unmatched junction bases: 5.